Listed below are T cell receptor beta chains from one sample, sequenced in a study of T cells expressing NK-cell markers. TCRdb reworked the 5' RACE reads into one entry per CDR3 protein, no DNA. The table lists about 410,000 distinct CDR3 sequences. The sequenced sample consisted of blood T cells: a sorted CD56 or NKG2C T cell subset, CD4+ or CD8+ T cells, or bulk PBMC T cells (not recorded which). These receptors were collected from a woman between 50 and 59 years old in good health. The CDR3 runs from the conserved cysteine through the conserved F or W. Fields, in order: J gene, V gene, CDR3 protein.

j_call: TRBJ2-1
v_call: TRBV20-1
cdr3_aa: CSARDPRPGEQFF

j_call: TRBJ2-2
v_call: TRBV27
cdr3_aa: CASSLLSFRNTGELFF

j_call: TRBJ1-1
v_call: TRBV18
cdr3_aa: CASSPQSTRMNTEAFF

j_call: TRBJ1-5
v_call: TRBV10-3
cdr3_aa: CAISESSGRQPQHF

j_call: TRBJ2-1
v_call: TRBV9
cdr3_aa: CASSRQENEQFF

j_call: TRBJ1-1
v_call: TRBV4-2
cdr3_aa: CASSQVGTGGDTEAFF

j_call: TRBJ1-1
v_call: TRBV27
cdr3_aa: CASRALTTGTEAFF

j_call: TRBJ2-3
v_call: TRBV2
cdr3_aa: CASTEEVDTQYF

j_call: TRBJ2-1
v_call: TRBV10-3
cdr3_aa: CAIRAGGVDEQFF

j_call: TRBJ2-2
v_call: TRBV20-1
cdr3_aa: CSARGLEGNTGELFF

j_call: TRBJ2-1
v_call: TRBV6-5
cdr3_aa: CASTGGSSYNEQFF

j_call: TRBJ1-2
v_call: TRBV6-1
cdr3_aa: CASSEGVKAYGYTF

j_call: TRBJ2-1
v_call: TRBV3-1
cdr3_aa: CASSPWDGAGTFF

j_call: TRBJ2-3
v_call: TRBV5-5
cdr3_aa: CASSLERFGGTDTQYF

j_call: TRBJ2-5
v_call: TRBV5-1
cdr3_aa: CASSLEGETQYF

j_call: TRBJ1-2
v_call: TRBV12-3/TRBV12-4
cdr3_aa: CASTPGLGKGGYGYTF

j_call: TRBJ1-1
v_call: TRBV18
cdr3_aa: CASSLTPGQGEAFF

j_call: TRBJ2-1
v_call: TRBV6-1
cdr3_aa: CASSEGWQSYNEQFF

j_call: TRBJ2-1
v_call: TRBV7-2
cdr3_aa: CASSLAEGEQFF

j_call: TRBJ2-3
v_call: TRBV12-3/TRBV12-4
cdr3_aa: CASSLNLKGTTDTQYF

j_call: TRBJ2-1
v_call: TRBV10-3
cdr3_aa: CAISESSVAYNEQFF

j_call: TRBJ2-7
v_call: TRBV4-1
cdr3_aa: CASSQGTVSSYEQYF

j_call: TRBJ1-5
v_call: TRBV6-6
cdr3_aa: CASRDRDKQPQHF

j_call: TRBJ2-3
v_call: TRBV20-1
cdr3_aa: CSASPGELAGTDTQYF

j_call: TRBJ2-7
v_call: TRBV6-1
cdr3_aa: CASSDRLARLGEQYF

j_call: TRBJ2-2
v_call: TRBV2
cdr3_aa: CASSSLAENTGELFF

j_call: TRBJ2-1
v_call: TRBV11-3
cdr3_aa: CASSLDLQLGNEQFF

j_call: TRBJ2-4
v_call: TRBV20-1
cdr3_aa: CSARGTPSPKNIQYF

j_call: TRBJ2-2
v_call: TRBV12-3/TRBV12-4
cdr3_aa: CASSKGLAATTGELFF

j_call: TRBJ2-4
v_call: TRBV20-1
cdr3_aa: CSASALAKNIQYF

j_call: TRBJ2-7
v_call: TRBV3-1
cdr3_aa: CASSSRTDPGYEQYF

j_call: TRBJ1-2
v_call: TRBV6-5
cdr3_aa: CASRTPTGVTTTF

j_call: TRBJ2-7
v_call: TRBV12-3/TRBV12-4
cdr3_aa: CASSLGGPQDF

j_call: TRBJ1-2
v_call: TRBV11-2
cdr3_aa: CASSSILDRTNGYTF

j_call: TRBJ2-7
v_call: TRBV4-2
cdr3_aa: CASSQTGTSEQYF

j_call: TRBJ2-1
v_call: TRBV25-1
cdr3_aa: CASSQGGRSSGEFSAIYNEQFF

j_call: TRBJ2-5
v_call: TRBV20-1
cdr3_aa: CSARDGGTSDETQYF

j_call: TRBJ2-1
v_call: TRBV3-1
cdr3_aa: CASRRGLAGKYNEQFF

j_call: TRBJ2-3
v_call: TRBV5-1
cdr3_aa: CASSLGLLAGVTDTQYF

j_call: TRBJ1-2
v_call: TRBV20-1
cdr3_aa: CSALPHRGPVGGYTF

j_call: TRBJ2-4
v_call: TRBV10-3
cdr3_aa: CAISEGGRGIQYF

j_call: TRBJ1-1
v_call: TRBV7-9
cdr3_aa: CASSLGQGAEAFF

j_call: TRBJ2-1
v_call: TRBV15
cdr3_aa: CATSREGDRSFSYNEQFF

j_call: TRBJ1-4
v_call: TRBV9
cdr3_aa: CASSVDPGSNEKLFF

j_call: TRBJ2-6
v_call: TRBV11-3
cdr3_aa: CASSSRGGGANVLTF

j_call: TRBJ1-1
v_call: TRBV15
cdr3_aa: CATSRETGSSTEAFF

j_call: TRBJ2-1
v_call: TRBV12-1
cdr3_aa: CASSSRVRWNEQFF

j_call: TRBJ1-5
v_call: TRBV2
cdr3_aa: CATMDGFPNQPQHF

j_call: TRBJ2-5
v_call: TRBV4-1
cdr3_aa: CASSPTKGTQYF

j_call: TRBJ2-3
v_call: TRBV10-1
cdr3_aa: CASSGPINLDTQYF

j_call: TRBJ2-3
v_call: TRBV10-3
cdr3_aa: CAISSEAVSTDTQYF

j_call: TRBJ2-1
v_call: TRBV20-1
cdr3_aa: CSARESGRVNEQFF